This T cell receptor (beta chain) appears in the sequencing data of a study of T cell changes during pregnancy in multiple sclerosis. TCRdb's table, derived via immunoSEQ multiplex PCR, lists solely in-frame clones and lacks some. This sample carries around 59,000 clones, roughly nine tenths of them seen once, and the ten largest clones take roughly 0.76%. The CDR3 length is 13 residues. Germline V gene sequence: CDR1 SEHNR, CDR2 FQNEAQ (reference sequence). V shed 0 bases and J shed 5 bases, with 7 bases lying between them. The sequence was collected from a female donor with multiple sclerosis, enrolled in a pregnancy study. This sequence joins TRBV7-9 and TRBJ1-1; tentatively, D is TRBD1 (5 bases). Source: CD4+ T cells from peripheral blood mononuclear cells, taken in the first trimester of pregnancy. The CDR3 here is CASSLAPGTEAFF. CDR3 nucleotides: TGTGCCAGCAGCTTAGCCCCAGGGACTGAAGCTTTCTTT.